The 9 T cell receptor beta chains listed next were all sequenced from one sample in a study of T cell repertoires in cytomegalovirus infection. MiXCR, run by TCRdb on the reads, gives a single entry per CDR3 protein. This table has more than 140,000 distinct CDR3 sequences, 5.5% to 8% appearing once. The specimen was PBMCs. Receptors were obtained from a human donor in good health (CMV status not recorded). Some clones in this sample may be carry-over from other donors' samples.

This clonotype occurred many times. The rearrangement uses TRBV14 and TRBJ2-1; 10 bases align to TRBD1. The CDR3 has 16 residues. V trimming: 3 bases; J trimming: 6 bases; junction bases outside the gene matches: 8. Germline V gene data show CDR1 as SGHDN and CDR2 as FVKESK. CDR3 sequence: CASSQDRGRPLNEQFF. The CDR3 DNA follows: TGTGCCAGCAGCCAGGACAGGGGGAGACCCCTCAATGAGCAGTTCTTC.

This clonotype has at least ten counts. V gene TRBV7-2 combines with J gene TRBJ2-6; 8 bases match TRBD2. The CDR3 has 19 residues. Per the germline V gene, CDR1 is SGHTA and CDR2 is FQGNSA. V lost 1 base and J lost 0; bases outside the gene matches: 8. Here the CDR3 reads CASSLVPAGAYSGANVLTF. The DNA for the CDR3 is TGTGCCAGCAGCTTAGTACCAGCGGGGGCTTACTCTGGGGCCAACGTCCTGACTTTC.

There are many counts of this clonotype. The chain links TRBV7-3 to TRBJ2-2, with TRBD1 as a possible D gene (5 bases). The germline V gene encodes CDR1 SGHTA and CDR2 FQGTGA. Trimming shortened V by 5 bases and J by 4 bases, and 11 bases separated the two germline ends. CDR3 length: 14 residues. The CDR3 spells CASSPQVFTGELFF. The CDR3 DNA is TGTGCCAGCAGCCCACAGGTGTTCACCGGGGAGCTGTTTTTT. The full variable domain, completed using reference TRBV7-3 and TRBJ2-2, is GAGVSQTPSNKVTEKGKYVELRCDPISGHTALYWYRQSLGQGPEFLIYFQGTGAADDSGLPNDRFFAVRPEGSVSTLKIQRTERGDSAVYLCASSPQVFTGELFFGEGSRLTVL.

There are a few counts of this clonotype. This chain links TRBV27 with TRBJ2-1, with 9 bases identical to TRBD1. The CDR3 is 16 amino acids. The V and J ends lost 6 bases and 2 bases, in that order; junction bases with no gene match: 8. Germline V gene data show CDR1 as MNHEY and CDR2 as SMNVEV (reference sequence). CDR3 in amino acids: CASRGPRQGAYNEQFF. The CDR3 DNA reads TGTGCCAGCAGGGGGCCCCGACAGGGGGCCTACAATGAGCAGTTCTTC.

At least ten counts were recorded for this clonotype. An end of the junction does not agree with germline; a read error may underlie this. The V call is TRBV7-2, the J call TRBJ2-3; 9 bases align to TRBD2. Germline values: CDR1 SGHTA, CDR2 FQGNSA. CDR3 length: 15 residues. CDR3 loop: CASSLTGTSTDTQYF. In nucleotides, the CDR3 is TGTGCCAGCAGCTTAACCGGGACTAGCACCGATACGCAGTATTTT.

The J gene is TRBJ1-4, the V gene TRBV3-1; 8 bases map to TRBD1. J lost 7 bases, V lost 8 bases, and 6 bases had no gene match. CDR3 length equals 13 residues. Per germline, CDR1 LGHDT and CDR2 YNNKEL (reference sequence). The DNA for the CDR3 is TGTGCCAGCGCAGGGGGCGCCGGTGAAAAACTGTTTTTT. Translation: CASAGGAGEKLFF. Based on the CDR3 plus reference TRBV3-1 and TRBJ1-4, the full variable domain is DTAVSQTPKYLVTQMGNDKSIKCEQNLGHDTMYWYKQDSKKFLKIMFSYNNKELIINETVPNRFSPKSPDKAHLNLHINSLELGDSAVYFCASAGGAGEKLFFGSGTQLSVL.

As to this clonotype: This may come from a read error, since a much larger clone is one base off. The chain couples TRBV7-2 to TRBJ2-2; 11 bases line up with TRBD2. In germline, CDR1 is SGHTA, CDR2 FQGNSA. The CDR3 consists of 16 residues. The CDR3 spells CASSKNVGLAAGEMFF. The CDR3 DNA follows: TGTGCCAGCAGCAAAAATGTGGGACTAGCGGCCGGGGAGATGTTTTTT.

The CDR3 DNA follows: TGTGCCAGCAGCCCCGGGTGGGAACCTGGAAACACCATATATTTT. It yields the protein CASSPGWEPGNTIYF. The chain employs TRBV3-1 and TRBJ1-3, with unresolved D. CDR1 and CDR2 from the germline V gene are LGHDT and YNNKEL (reference sequence). The CDR3 loop spans 15 amino acids. Trimming shortened V by 4 bases and J by 2 bases, and 12 bases separated the two germline ends.

This clonotype was counted ten times or more. V and J are TRBV7-2 and TRBJ2-7, with D possibly being TRBD1 (6 bases). CDR3 size: 14 residues. The V and J ends lost 5 bases and 2 bases respectively, with 13 bases between them. The germline V gene has CDR1 SGHTA and CDR2 FQGNSA. DNA of the CDR3: TGTGCCAGCAGCATCAGACAGGCCCCCTACGAGCAGTACTTC. Encoded protein: CASSIRQAPYEQYF.